A few counts support the clone carrying this T cell receptor beta chain. What it binds is not known. Quantitative 5'-RACE was performed with molecular barcodes, and it yielded the TCR beta libraries. TCRdb used MiXCR to reprocess the 5' RACE reads, holding one entry per CDR3 protein. The sample has around 300,000 distinct CDR3 sequences, about 15% seen once; the top ten hold roughly 0.99%. These data belong to a study of CD8 T cells in ankylosing spondylitis. Germline loops: CDR1 SQVTM, CDR2 ANQGSEA. The CDR3 runs to 14 residues. V lost 4 bases to trimming and J lost 3 bases, with 12 bases between them. Findings and limits, study-wide: Disease-linked clones were reportedly significantly enriched in matched ankylosing spondylitis synovial fluid.

Sequences were obtained from blood, either unsorted or a sorted T cell fraction (not recorded which). The sequence came from a male donor with ankylosing spondylitis or in good health (not recorded which). This rearrangement joins TRBV29-1 to TRBJ2-2, with D possibly TRBD1 on 5 matching bases. The DNA for the CDR3 is TGCAGCGTTGTTGACAGATCCTACACCGGGGAGCTGTTTTTT. Residues: CSVVDRSYTGELFF.